Detailed here is one T cell receptor (beta chain). What it binds is unknown. CDR1 is MNHEY and CDR2 is SVGAGI in the germline V gene. V gave up 3 bases and J gave up 7 bases, with 12 bases separating them. The CDR3 covers 13 residues. These data belong to a study of T-cell reconstitution after alpha-beta-depleted transplantation in children. Study-wide results and caveats: As was reported, about two months after transplant, alpha-beta T cells came from several hundred expanded graft clones. The origin of high day-60 TCRbeta diversity in some patients lay in surviving recipient T cells and thymic progenitors. A year had passed since transplant, and T-cell counts and diversity by then came mostly from newly produced T cells.

A library of TCRbeta sequences, prepared with unique molecular identifiers, was generated. From the PCR reads, TCRdb called clonotypes with MiXCR, one entry per CDR3 protein. The sample lists about a million distinct CDR3 sequences; roughly 29% were seen once. The sequencing used PBMCs, mostly from graft donor cells, collected 360 days after TCRalphabeta/CD19-depleted stem cell transplant. V gene TRBV6-5 combines with J gene TRBJ1-1; D may be TRBD1 (5 bases). The TCR sequence derives from a boy less than two years old who had a stem cell transplant for SCID, so the T cells may come from the graft donor. CDR3 coding DNA: TGTGCCAGCAGTTATGGGGCGCGGGGTGAAGCTTTCTTT. Protein: CASSYGARGEAFF.